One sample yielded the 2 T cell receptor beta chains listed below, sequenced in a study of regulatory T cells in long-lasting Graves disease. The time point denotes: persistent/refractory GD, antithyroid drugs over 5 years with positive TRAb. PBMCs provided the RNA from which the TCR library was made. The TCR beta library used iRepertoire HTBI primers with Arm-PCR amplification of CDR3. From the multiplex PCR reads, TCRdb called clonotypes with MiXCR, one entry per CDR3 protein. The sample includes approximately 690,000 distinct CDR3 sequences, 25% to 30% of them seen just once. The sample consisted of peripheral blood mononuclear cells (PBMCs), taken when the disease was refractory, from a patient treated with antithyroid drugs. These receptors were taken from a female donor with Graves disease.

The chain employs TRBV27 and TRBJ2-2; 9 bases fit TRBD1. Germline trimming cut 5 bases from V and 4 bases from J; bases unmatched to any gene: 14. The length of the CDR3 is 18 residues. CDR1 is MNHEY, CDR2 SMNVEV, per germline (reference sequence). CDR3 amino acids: CASSTTGTGFGGTGELFF. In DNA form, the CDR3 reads TGTGCCAGCAGTACGACCGGGACAGGGTTCGGCGGCACCGGGGAGCTGTTTTTT.

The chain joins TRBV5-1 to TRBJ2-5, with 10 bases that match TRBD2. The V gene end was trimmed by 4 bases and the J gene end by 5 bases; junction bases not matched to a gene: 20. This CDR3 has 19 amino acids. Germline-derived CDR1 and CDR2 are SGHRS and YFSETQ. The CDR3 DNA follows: TGCGCCAGCAGCCGGTTTGGGCTAGCGGGAGAAGGACGGCGTGAGACCCAGTACTTC. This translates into CASSRFGLAGEGRRETQYF.